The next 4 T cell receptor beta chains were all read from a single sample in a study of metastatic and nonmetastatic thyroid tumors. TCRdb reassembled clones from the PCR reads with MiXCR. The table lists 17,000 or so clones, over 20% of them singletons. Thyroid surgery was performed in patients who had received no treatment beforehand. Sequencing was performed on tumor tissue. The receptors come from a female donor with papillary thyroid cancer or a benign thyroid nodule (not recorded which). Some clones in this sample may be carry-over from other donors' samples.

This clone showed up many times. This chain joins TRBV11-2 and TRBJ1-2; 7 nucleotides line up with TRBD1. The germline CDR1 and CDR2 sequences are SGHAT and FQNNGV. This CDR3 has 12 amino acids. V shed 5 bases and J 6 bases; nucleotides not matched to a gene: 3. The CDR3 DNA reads TGTGCCAGCAGCCATACAGGGGATGGCTACACCTTC. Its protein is CASSHTGDGYTF.

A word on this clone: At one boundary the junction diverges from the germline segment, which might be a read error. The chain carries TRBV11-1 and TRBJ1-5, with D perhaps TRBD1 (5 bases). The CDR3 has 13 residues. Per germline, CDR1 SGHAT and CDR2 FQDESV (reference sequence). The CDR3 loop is CASSLGEDQPEHF. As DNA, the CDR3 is TGTGCCAGCAGCCTAGGGGAAGATCAGCCCGAGCATTTT.

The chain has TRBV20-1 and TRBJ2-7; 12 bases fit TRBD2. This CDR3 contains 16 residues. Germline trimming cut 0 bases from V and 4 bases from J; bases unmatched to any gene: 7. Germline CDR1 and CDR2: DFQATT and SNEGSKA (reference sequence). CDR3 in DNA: TGCAGTGCTAGAGATTCTAGCGGGAGGGCCAGGTACGAGCAGTACTTC. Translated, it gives CSARDSSGRARYEQYF.

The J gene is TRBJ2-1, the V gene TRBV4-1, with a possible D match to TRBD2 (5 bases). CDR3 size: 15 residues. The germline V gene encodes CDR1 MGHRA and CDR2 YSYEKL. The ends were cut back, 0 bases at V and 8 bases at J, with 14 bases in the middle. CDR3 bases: TGCGCCAGCAGCCAAGAACCGAGGGCTAGGGATGAGCAGTTCTTC. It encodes CASSQEPRARDEQFF.